Each of the 27 T cell receptor beta chains below was sequenced from the same sample in a study of breast tumors, draining lymph nodes, adjacent tissues. Samples came from axillary lymph nodes draining the breast cancer. TCRdb analysed the multiplex PCR reads with MiXCR anew, one entry per CDR3 protein. This table has approximately 130,000 distinct CDR3 sequences, approximately 21% appearing once. The sequencing input was axillary lymph node tissue. The receptors were sampled from a female donor with breast cancer. Some clones in this sample may be carry-over from other donors' samples.

In this sample, this clonotype turned up a few times. The chain has TRBV27 and TRBJ1-2; the D gene is possibly TRBD1 (6 bases). CDR3 size: 14 residues. V gave up 2 bases and J gave up 4 bases, with 11 bases separating them. Germline assignment: CDR1 MNHEY and CDR2 SMNVEV (reference sequence). CDR3 sequence: CASSLRGTRYGYTF. The CDR3 DNA reads as TGTGCCAGCAGTTTAAGAGGGACACGCTATGGCTACACCTTC.

In this sample, this clonotype turned up many times. The rearrangement joins TRBV20-1 to TRBJ2-7; D is ambiguous. The CDR3 covers 14 residues. Germline loops: CDR1 DFQATT, CDR2 SNEGSKA (reference sequence). The ends were cut back, 6 bases at V and 2 bases at J, with 17 bases in the middle. The CDR3 DNA reads TGCAGTGCCACCCCAAGAAGCGCGGCCTACGAGCAGTACTTC. Translated, it gives CSATPRSAAYEQYF.

At least ten counts were recorded for this clonotype. The chain has TRBV24-1 and TRBJ2-5; TRBD2 aligns across 9 bases. Germline-derived CDR1 and CDR2 are KGHDR and SFDVKD. The CDR3 runs 18 residues. V was clipped by 1 base and J by 0 bases; unmatched bases: 8. The CDR3, as DNA: TGTGCCACCAGTGATTTATCGGCTACTAGCGGGTACCAAGAGACCCAGTACTTC. Translated: CATSDLSATSGYQETQYF.

In regard to this clonotype: At one end the junction does not follow the germline gene, possibly because of a read error. The chain has TRBV5-4 and TRBJ1-5; a weak D match, TRBD1 (5 bases). The CDR3 is made up of 14 amino acids. The germline V gene has CDR1 SGHNT and CDR2 YYREEE (reference sequence). The CDR3 region has the DNA TGTGCCGGCAGCCAAATGGGGGGCAATCAGCCCCAGCATTTT. It specifies CAGSQMGGNQPQHF.

Ten or more counts support this clonotype. The rearrangement links TRBV7-2 to TRBJ2-1, with D possibly TRBD2 on 6 matching bases. The CDR3 totals 15 residues. CDR1 SGHTA and CDR2 FQGNSA come from the germline V gene. The V gene lost 5 bases and the J gene lost 3 bases, with 14 bases spanning the gap. CDR3 coding DNA: TGTGCCAGCAGCCATCTCGGGGGTCGCTACAATGAGCAGTTCTTC. Translated, it gives CASSHLGGRYNEQFF.

With respect to this clonotype: This could be a read error, since a much larger clone is one nucleotide away. The missing conserved phenylalanine or tryptophan at the end of this CDR3 makes a read error likely. The rearrangement joins TRBV9 to TRBJ2-1; no clear D gene. The V end was cut by 4 bases, the J end by 0 bases, with 11 bases between. Germline lookup yields CDR1 SGDLS and CDR2 YYNGEE. The CDR3 runs 15 residues. Here the CDR3 reads CASSSGWGSYNEQFI. The CDR3 DNA reads TGTGCCAGCAGCTCCGGCTGGGGCTCCTACAATGAGCAGTTCATC.

The genes are TRBV27 and TRBJ2-7; D remains ambiguous. V was shortened by 4 bases and J by 4 bases, with 11 bases between the two germline ends. From germline, CDR1 is MNHEY and CDR2 SMNVEV (reference sequence). This CDR3 region has 13 residues. CDR3 residues: CASSYGRNYEQYF. CDR3 nucleotide sequence: TGTGCCAGCAGTTACGGCCGAAATTACGAGCAGTACTTC.

This clonotype occurred many times. The V call is TRBV3-1, the J call TRBJ2-7, with D hard to call. The V end lost 0 bases, the J end lost 7 bases, and 7 bases lay between the germline ends. The germline V gene has CDR1 LGHDT and CDR2 YNNKEL (reference sequence). The CDR3 is made up of 12 amino acids. CDR3 loop: CASSQETREQYF. DNA of the CDR3: TGTGCCAGCAGCCAAGAAACTCGGGAGCAGTACTTC.

This clonotype was seen a single time. A much larger clone differs from this one at a single base, so this may be a read error. The CDR3 does not end in the conserved phenylalanine or tryptophan, so this is likely a read error. V is TRBV4-1 and J is TRBJ2-2, with TRBD1 identical over 11 bases. Trimming cost V 4 bases and J 4 bases; bases outside gene matches: 8. CDR3 length equals 17 residues. Germline CDR1 reads MGHRA; CDR2 reads YSYEKL. The CDR3 coding sequence is TGCGCCAGCAGCCGTCGGGACAGGGGGGCGGGCACCGGGGAGCTGTTTGTT. Residues: CASSRRDRGAGTGELFV.

This clonotype was counted many times. The CDR3 loop is CASSQGDRGFYEQYF. Here the CDR3 DNA reads TGTGCCAGCAGCCAAGGAGACAGGGGATTTTACGAGCAGTACTTC. The chain has TRBV4-2 and TRBJ2-7, with 8 nucleotides matching TRBD1. The CDR3 contains 15 residues. Germline V gene lookup returns CDR1 LGHNA and CDR2 YNFKEQ. The V gene end was trimmed by 1 base and the J gene end by 4 bases; junction bases not matched to a gene: 6.

The chain combines TRBV27 with TRBJ1-1; the D is unclear. Trimming pared 5 bases from V and 5 bases from J, leaving 15 bases between. CDR3 size: 14 residues. The germline CDR1 and CDR2 sequences are MNHEY and SMNVEV (reference sequence). DNA for the CDR3: TGTGCCAGCAGTCCCCTGGTAGGGAAGACTGAAGCTTTCTTT. Amino acid sequence: CASSPLVGKTEAFF.

The table lists this clonotype with a few counts. This sequence may be a read error, since a much larger clone differs from it by one base. This sequence joins TRBV9 and TRBJ2-7, with D perhaps TRBD1 (5 bases). The CDR3 covers 15 residues. Trimming left V 10 bases short and J 3 bases short, with 23 bases between. Germline V gene lookup returns CDR1 SGDLS and CDR2 YYNGEE. The CDR3 spells CACIVRVFPVYEQYF. In nucleotides, the CDR3 is TGTGCCTGCATCGTCAGGGTTTTCCCCGTCTACGAGCAGTACTTC.

About this clonotype: This sequence may be a read error, since a much larger clone differs from it by one base. The chain recombines TRBV5-4 with TRBJ1-4; D gene uncertain. Germline CDR1 and CDR2: SGHNT and YYREEE (reference sequence). This CDR3 comprises 15 residues. The CDR3 protein is CASSLSEGGSEELFF. The CDR3 nucleotides read TGTGCCAGCAGCTTGAGCGAGGGAGGGAGTGAAGAACTGTTTTTT. Variable domain in full (rest from reference TRBV5-4 and TRBJ1-4): ETGVTQSPTHLIKTRGQQVTLRCSSQSGHNTVSWYQQALGQGPQFIFQYYREEENGRGNFPPRFSGLQFPNYSSELNVNALELDDSALYLCASSLSEGGSEELFFGSGTQLSVL.

This clonotype was recorded many times. The gene calls are TRBV9 and TRBJ2-1; tentative D call: TRBD2 (6 bases). V lost 3 bases and J 4 bases, leaving 11 bases between the germline ends. Germline V gene lookup returns CDR1 SGDLS and CDR2 YYNGEE. This CDR3 is 14 amino acids long. The CDR3 nucleotides are TGTGCCAGCAGCGCGGGAGACACATACAATGAGCAGTTCTTC. Its protein is CASSAGDTYNEQFF.

This clonotype came up a few times. The rearrangement links TRBV25-1 to TRBJ2-7; the D is unclear. CDR1 and CDR2 (germline): MGHDK, SYGVNS. V dropped 4 bases and J dropped 6 bases, with 7 bases sitting between them. There are 11 residues in the CDR3. The CDR3 DNA is TGTGCCAGCAGTGTCTACGTCGAGCAGTACTTC. Residues: CASSVYVEQYF.

This clonotype appeared a few times. This sequence joins TRBV28 and TRBJ2-7; unclear D gene. The V and J ends lost 5 bases and 0 bases respectively, with 14 bases between them. Germline CDR1 reads MDHEN; CDR2 reads SYDVKM. This CDR3 is 15 amino acids long. The CDR3 is CASSLLAASSYEQYF. The CDR3 nucleotides are TGTGCCAGCAGTCTATTAGCTGCGAGCTCCTACGAGCAGTACTTC.

Details on this clonotype: A much larger clonotype is one base distant, so this may be a read error. The conserved phenylalanine or tryptophan is not found at the CDR3 terminus, so this likely reflects a read error. The rearrangement uses TRBV7-3 and TRBJ2-1; TRBD2 matches at 7 bases. CDR3 size: 15 residues. Per the germline V gene, CDR1 is SGHTA and CDR2 is FQGTGA. Trimming took 3 bases from V and 9 from J; bases not matched to a gene: 11. The CDR3 is CASSFGGRAGSEQFL. In DNA form, the CDR3 reads TGTGCCAGCAGCTTCGGGGGGAGGGCCGGGAGTGAGCAGTTCCTC.

This clonotype was seen at least ten times. Sequence at one end of the junction differs from germline and may be a read error. The rearrangement links TRBV3-1 to TRBJ1-5; no reliable D call. Per germline, CDR1 LGHDT and CDR2 YNNKEL (reference sequence). The CDR3 sequence is 13 residues long. CDR3 residues: CASSQGGNQPQHF. DNA for the CDR3: TGCGCCAGCAGCCAAGGTGGCAATCAGCCCCAGCATTTT.

Regarding this clonotype: The conserved closing phenylalanine or tryptophan is absent in this CDR3, likely reflecting a read error. The chain links TRBV18 to TRBJ1-4; D perhaps matches TRBD1 (5 bases). The CDR3 consists of 17 residues. V lost 0 bases and J 4 bases, leaving 15 bases between the germline ends. CDR1 is KGHSH and CDR2 is LQKENI in the germline V gene. CDR3 sequence (DNA): TGTGCCAGCTCACCACCGGGTCGGGGCCGGAATAATGAAAAACTGTTTCTT. It yields the protein CASSPPGRGRNNEKLFL.

In its sample, this clonotype was seen a few times. The chain carries TRBV2 and TRBJ2-4; 10 bases map to TRBD1. The germline gives CDR1 SNHLY, CDR2 FYNNEI. V lost 9 bases, J lost 2 bases, and 7 bases stayed unmatched. The CDR3 length is 15 residues. In nucleotides, the CDR3 is TGTGCCAGTACCCGGGACAGGGGCTCCAAAAACATTCAGTACTTC. Translated: CASTRDRGSKNIQYF.

This clonotype was observed at least ten times. The J gene is TRBJ2-1, the V gene TRBV29-1; D gene uncertain. V was clipped by 4 bases and J by 6 bases, with 7 bases between them. Germline V CDR1 and CDR2: SQVTM, ANQGSEA. This CDR3 has 11 residues. Written as DNA, the CDR3 is TGCAGCGTTGCCGAATCCAATGAGCAGTTCTTC. Translated: CSVAESNEQFF.

A remark on this clonotype: The germline gene is not matched at one end of the junction; a read error may be the cause. This chain connects TRBV27 to TRBJ1-1; no definite D call. The CDR3 is made up of 13 amino acids. Germline loops: CDR1 MNHEY, CDR2 SMNVEV (reference sequence). CDR3 loop: CASSSNLNAEAFF. CDR3 sequence (DNA): TGTGCCAGCAGTTCTAACCTGAACGCTGAAGCTTTCTTT.

This clonotype was counted only a few times. The V and J genes are TRBV28 and TRBJ2-7; no clear D. Germline-derived CDR1 and CDR2 are MDHEN and SYDVKM. The germline V and J ends were trimmed by 7 bases and 2 bases, with 12 bases remaining between them. The CDR3 totals 13 residues. This chain's CDR3 is CASMGLSPYEQYF. The CDR3 region has the DNA TGTGCCAGCATGGGTCTCAGCCCCTACGAGCAGTACTTC.

This clonotype was picked up a small number of times. The gene calls are TRBV19 and TRBJ2-7, with D possibly TRBD1 on 6 matching bases. Germline-derived CDR1 and CDR2 are LNHDA and SQIVND (reference sequence). This CDR3 is 17 amino acids long. Trimming left V 5 bases short and J 7 bases short, with 27 bases between. The CDR3 nucleotides read TGTGCCAGTAGTTCACCTACAGGGAACGCCCGTCCCTCGGAGCAGTACTTC. It specifies CASSSPTGNARPSEQYF.

Comments on this clonotype: Being one base from a much bigger clone, this may be a read error. V and J are TRBV11-2 and TRBJ2-7; D gene ambiguous. This CDR3 contains 13 residues. Looked up from germline, CDR1 is SGHAT and CDR2 is FQNNGV. The CDR3 sequence: CASSLDRYYERYF. CDR3 nucleotides: TGTGCCAGCAGCTTAGACAGATACTACGAGCGGTACTTC.

This clonotype has ten or more counts. The chain carries TRBV7-3 and TRBJ2-1; D possibly corresponds to TRBD1 (5 bases). Germline CDR1 SGHTA, CDR2 FQGTGA. The ends were cut back, 5 bases at V and 7 bases at J, with 12 bases in the middle. The CDR3 consists of 13 residues. CDR3 amino acids: CASSLMGRNEQFF. As DNA, the CDR3 is TGTGCCAGCAGCCTGATGGGGCGGAATGAGCAGTTCTTC.

A remark on this clonotype: A much larger clone sits a single nucleotide away, making a read error possible. J is TRBJ1-3 and V is TRBV28, with D possibly matching TRBD1 (5 bases). The CDR3 is 15 residues long. Looked up from germline, CDR1 is MDHEN and CDR2 is SYDVKM. The CDR3 here is CTSRSPGSSGNTIYF. CDR3 coding DNA: TGTACCAGCAGATCTCCAGGGAGCTCTGGAAACACCATATATTTT.